This T cell receptor beta chain appears in the sequencing data of a study of cytomegalovirus exposure and HLA in healthy donors. Study overall: Genetic ancestry analysis placed around four fifths of the approximately 390 donors that were genotyped in the Caucasian-associated cluster.

The PCR ran on 60 Vbeta and 13 Jbeta primers. Repertoires were generated with immunoSEQ multiplex PCR, while TCRdb's copy carries only in-frame clones and drops some. The table includes 150,000 to 200,000 clones, approximately 85% detected once. Study-level points and caveats: Some V segments could not be told apart, so they were left out, TRBV6-2 and TRBV6-3 among them.

Worth noting for this clone: Its specificity is not known.

Trimming removed 2 bases at V and 5 bases at J, with 8 bases between. This CDR3 contains 13 residues. CDR1 is SGDLS, CDR2 YYNGEE, per germline. This chain links TRBV9 with TRBJ1-5; D gene ambiguous. This sequence originates from a girl under 10 years old in good health and CMV-seropositive. Source material: PBMCs. The chain's CDR3 is CASSVTPDQPQHF. Here the CDR3 DNA reads TGTGCCAGCAGCGTCACCCCAGATCAGCCCCAGCATTTT.